These T cell receptor beta chains were read from a single sample in a study of identical twins. From the 5' RACE reads, TCRdb called clonotypes with MiXCR, one entry per CDR3 protein. The table shows some 460,000 distinct CDR3 sequences, with more than 13% occurring only once. The same specimen was also included in a second study, on yellow fever vaccine responses in identical twins.

Material: CD4+ T cells sorted from blood. These receptors originate from a woman younger than 30 in good health. The CDR3 runs from the conserved cysteine through the conserved F or W. The order of the fields is J gene, clone size, D gene, V gene, CDR3 protein, CDR3 DNA. The D gene is left open where the match is weak. Expanded clones get a size class; other rows say once, few or many, or leave the size out.

TRBJ2-5,NA,NA,TRBV7-9,CASSLLLGQAEETQYF,TGTGCCAGCAGCTTACTCTTAGGGCAGGCCGAAGAGACCCAGTACTTC
TRBJ2-7,few,TRBD1,TRBV4-2,CASSQKQGSYEQYF,TGTGCCAGCAGCCAAAAACAGGGGTCCTACGAGCAGTACTTC
TRBJ2-3,few,TRBD1,TRBV2,CASRGTGDTDTQYF,TGTGCCAGCAGGGGGACAGGGGACACAGATACGCAGTATTTT
TRBJ2-2,few,TRBD1,TRBV7-9,CASSNRGVNTGELFF,TGTGCCAGCAGTAACAGGGGAGTGAACACCGGGGAGCTGTTTTTT
TRBJ1-4,many,NA,TRBV7-9,CASSLDGGDEKLFF,TGTGCCAGCAGCTTAGATGGAGGGGATGAAAAACTGTTTTTT
TRBJ2-5,NA,TRBD1,TRBV28,CASSSGTGFRETQYF,TGTGCCAGCAGTTCCGGGACAGGGTTTCGAGAGACCCAGTACTTC
TRBJ2-2,few,NA,TRBV24-1,CATSDLDGPPGELFF,TGTGCCACCAGTGATCTGGACGGTCCACCCGGGGAGCTGTTTTTT
TRBJ2-4,few,NA,TRBV18,CASSPTQAIVAKNIQYF,TGTGCCAGCTCACCAACTCAGGCTATCGTAGCCAAAAACATTCAGTACTTC
TRBJ1-1,few,NA,TRBV12-3/TRBV12-4,CASSLRGQAQAFF,TGTGCCAGCAGTTTACGCGGGCAGGCCCAAGCTTTCTTT
TRBJ2-2,few,TRBD2,TRBV20-1,CSAPERLAGTGELFF,TGCAGTGCCCCGGAGCGACTAGCGGGTACCGGGGAGCTGTTTTTT
TRBJ1-5,few,NA,TRBV19,CASSPMSPNNQPQHF,TGTGCCAGTAGTCCTATGTCTCCCAACAATCAGCCCCAGCATTTT
TRBJ2-1,NA,TRBD2,TRBV7-2,CASSPYSTSGSYNEQFF,TGTGCCAGCAGCCCCTACTCGACTAGCGGTTCCTACAATGAGCAGTTCTTC
TRBJ2-3,many,NA,TRBV20-1,CSAREGVADTQYF,TGCAGTGCTAGAGAGGGGGTCGCAGATACGCAGTATTTT
TRBJ2-3,NA,TRBD1,TRBV3-1,CASSNRGADTQYF,TGTGCCAGCAGCAACAGGGGGGCCGATACGCAGTATTTT
TRBJ2-1,NA,TRBD2,TRBV5-1,CASSLHFPPLAGGTNEQFF,TGCGCCAGCAGCTTGCATTTTCCCCCATTAGCGGGGGGGACCAATGAGCAGTTCTTC
TRBJ2-7,NA,TRBD2,TRBV6-5,CASSYSMTSGFREQYF,TGTGCCAGCAGTTACTCCATGACTAGCGGGTTTCGCGAGCAGTACTTC
TRBJ2-3,NA,TRBD2,TRBV4-3,CASSPLLAGTDTQYF,TGCGCCAGCAGCCCCTTACTAGCGGGCACAGATACGCAGTATTTT
TRBJ2-1,many,TRBD2,TRBV5-1,CASSLGGSSNEQFF,TGCGCCAGCAGCTTGGGCGGGAGTTCTAATGAGCAGTTCTTC
TRBJ2-3,few,NA,TRBV7-9,CASSWSTSTDTQYF,TGTGCCAGCAGCTGGTCTACTAGCACAGATACGCAGTATTTT
TRBJ2-5,NA,NA,TRBV12-3/TRBV12-4,CASSLNGGRETQYF,TGTGCCAGCAGTTTAAATGGGGGACGGGAGACCCAGTACTTC
TRBJ2-4,NA,NA,TRBV6-6,CASSSRNIQYF,TGTGCCAGCAGCAGCCGGAACATTCAGTACTTC
TRBJ2-5,few,NA,TRBV29-1,CSVDPMTGKTQYF,TGCAGCGTTGACCCCATGACAGGAAAGACCCAGTACTTC
TRBJ2-7,NA,TRBD2,TRBV29-1,CSVEVAGVSYEQYF,TGCAGCGTTGAAGTTGCGGGGGTTAGCTACGAGCAGTACTTC
TRBJ2-7,few,NA,TRBV7-9,CASSNPGPGYEQYF,TGTGCCAGCAGCAACCCGGGACCGGGCTACGAGCAGTACTTC
TRBJ1-2,NA,TRBD1,TRBV6-1,CASSPDRAFGYTF,TGTGCCAGCAGCCCGGACAGGGCTTTTGGCTACACCTTC
TRBJ2-1,NA,TRBD2,TRBV4-3,CASSRGTSGSTRNEQFF,TGCGCCAGCAGCCGAGGGACTAGCGGGAGTACTAGAAACGAGCAGTTCTTC
TRBJ1-2,few,NA,TRBV2,CASSELVTQTGGYTF,TGTGCCAGCAGTGAATTGGTCACCCAGACGGGTGGCTACACCTTC
TRBJ2-3,few,TRBD2,TRBV20-1,CSAEREGYTDTQYF,TGCAGTGCTGAACGGGAGGGTTACACAGATACGCAGTATTTT
TRBJ2-2,few,NA,TRBV7-9,CASSHPKSANTGELFF,TGTGCCAGCAGCCACCCGAAGTCCGCGAACACCGGGGAGCTGTTTTTT
TRBJ2-1,NA,TRBD2,TRBV11-2,CASSSSGRAYEQFF,TGTGCCAGCAGCAGTAGCGGGAGGGCCTATGAGCAGTTCTTC
TRBJ2-4,NA,NA,TRBV12-3/TRBV12-4,CASSLDISLGKNIQYF,TGTGCCAGCAGTCTGGATATTAGTTTGGGCAAAAACATTCAGTACTTC
TRBJ2-1,few,NA,TRBV19,CASSIDWGSGQFF,TGTGCCAGTAGTATAGACTGGGGTTCGGGCCAGTTCTTC
TRBJ2-3,NA,NA,TRBV10-3,CAIRPGTSTDTQYF,TGTGCCATCAGGCCCGGGACTAGCACAGATACGCAGTATTTT
TRBJ2-4,few,NA,TRBV29-1,CSVEDGGRAAKNIQYF,TGCAGCGTTGAAGATGGGGGACGGGCAGCCAAAAACATTCAGTACTTC
TRBJ2-7,few,TRBD1,TRBV29-1,CSVRTGVAYEQYF,TGCAGCGTCCGGACAGGGGTGGCCTACGAGCAGTACTTC
TRBJ2-1,many,TRBD1,TRBV6-2/TRBV6-3,CASCDRGRDNEQFF,TGTGCCAGCTGTGACAGGGGAAGGGACAATGAGCAGTTCTTC
TRBJ2-1,few,NA,TRBV9,CASSVGASEQFF,TGTGCCAGCAGCGTAGGAGCAAGTGAGCAGTTCTTC
TRBJ2-6,NA,TRBD1,TRBV2,CASSEYIVGQGVLTF,TGTGCCAGCAGTGAATATATTGTGGGACAGGGAGTCCTGACTTTC
TRBJ2-7,few,NA,TRBV10-3,CAISGPGPREQYF,TGTGCCATCAGTGGGCCAGGTCCGAGAGAGCAGTACTTC
TRBJ1-4,few,NA,TRBV27,CASSLNRLNEKLFF,TGTGCCAGCAGTTTAAACAGGTTAAATGAAAAACTGTTTTTT
TRBJ2-1,NA,NA,TRBV20-1,CSARAFRINEQFF,TGCAGTGCTCGGGCATTCCGAATTAATGAGCAGTTCTTC
TRBJ2-3,NA,TRBD1,TRBV20-1,CSASGTGAGYTQYF,TGCAGTGCTTCGGGGACAGGGGCCGGCTATACGCAGTATTTT
TRBJ2-1,NA,NA,TRBV11-3,CASSPNGGNNEQFF,TGTGCCAGCAGCCCCAACGGGGGTAACAATGAGCAGTTCTTC
TRBJ2-5,few,NA,TRBV15,CATSRDSPFQETQYF,TGTGCCACCAGCAGAGATTCTCCCTTTCAAGAGACCCAGTACTTC
TRBJ1-1,many,NA,TRBV20-1,CSDEGMNTEAFF,TGCAGTGACGAGGGGATGAACACTGAAGCTTTCTTT
TRBJ2-5,NA,TRBD1,TRBV15,CATSRGTGGPQYF,TGTGCCACCAGCAGGGGGACAGGGGGGCCCCAGTACTTC
TRBJ2-7,few,NA,TRBV20-1,CSARIGYEQYF,TGCAGTGCTAGAATCGGATACGAGCAGTACTTC
TRBJ2-1,NA,TRBD2,TRBV19,CASIVSLAETYNEQFF,TGTGCCAGTATTGTCTCGCTAGCGGAAACTTACAATGAGCAGTTCTTC
TRBJ2-3,NA,TRBD1,TRBV24-1,CATSARTGGADTQYF,TGTGCCACCAGTGCAAGGACAGGGGGCGCGGATACGCAGTATTTT
TRBJ2-7,few,NA,TRBV21-1,CASSKENRDRTYEQYF,TGTGCCAGCAGCAAAGAGAACAGAGATAGGACCTACGAGCAGTACTTC
TRBJ2-7,NA,NA,TRBV7-9,CASSLVRGDHYEQYF,TGTGCCAGCAGCTTAGTCAGAGGGGATCACTACGAGCAGTACTTC
TRBJ1-2,few,NA,TRBV12-3/TRBV12-4,CASTTSAGPYGYTF,TGTGCCAGCACCACCTCGGCAGGGCCCTATGGCTACACCTTC